The 23 T cell receptor beta chains listed next were all sequenced from one sample in a study of T cell clonality in common variable immunodeficiency. Method: immunoSEQ multiplex PCR; TCRdb's copy keeps in-frame clones and lacks some. Reported are around 81,000 clones, none seen only once; the ten largest carry about 0.8%. The source material was peripheral blood mononuclear cells. The receptors derive from a person between 18 and 69 years old in good health.

This clone was observed at least ten times. The CDR3 is cut off 3 residues early in the read; its end comes from the germline J gene. V usage is TRBV15 and J usage is TRBJ2-5; 7 bases map to TRBD1. Germline CDR1 and CDR2: LNHNV and YYDKDF (reference sequence). With V trimmed by 5 bases and J by 7 bases, 19 bases remained unmatched. This CDR3 region has 17 residues. The CDR3 reads CATSDLDRAVLLGTQYF. The DNA read from the CDR3 is TGTGCCACCAGCGACCTCGACAGGGCCGTCCTCCTAGGGACC. The full variable domain, in which reference TRBV15 and TRBJ2-5 provide the parts outside the CDR3, is DAMVIQNPRYQVTQFGKPVTLSCSQTLNHNVMYWYQQKSSQAPKLLFHYYDKDFNNEADTPDNFQSRRPNTSFCFLDIRSPGLGDTAMYLCATSDLDRAVLLGTQYFGPGTRLLVL.

This clone was seen at least ten times. The CDR3 DNA, read in part, is TGCAGTGCCACCGGGCTAGCGGGGGGGAACTCCTACAATGAG. Translation gives CSATGLAGGNSYNE. The whole CDR3 protein is CSATGLAGGNSYNEQFF. V and J are TRBV20-1 and TRBJ2-1, with 12 bases identical to TRBD2. The CDR3 end lies 3 residues beyond the end of the read and is filled in from the germline J gene. Looked up from germline, CDR1 is DFQATT and CDR2 is SNEGSKA (reference sequence). The CDR3 runs to 17 residues. V lost 6 bases, J lost 0 bases, and 9 bases stayed unmatched.

This clone was observed many times. The observed sequence ends 3 residues before the CDR3 terminus, with the missing tail filled in from the germline J gene. The chain has TRBV20-1 and TRBJ2-7, with 13 bases lining up with TRBD2. The V and J ends lost 3 bases and 2 bases, in that order; junction bases with no gene match: 7. The CDR3 runs to 16 residues. Germline V gives CDR1 DFQATT, CDR2 SNEGSKA (reference sequence). CDR3 residues: CSASPEGLAGAYEQYF. The part of the CDR3 DNA that was read is TGCAGTGCTAGTCCCGAAGGACTAGCGGGAGCCTACGAG.

This clone came up many times. With the read ending 3 residues before the CDR3 end, the germline J gene is used to fill in that end. V and J are TRBV5-1 and TRBJ2-2; a possible D gene is TRBD2 (6 bases). Deletions cut 4 bases from V and 5 bases from J, with 9 bases between. There are 13 residues in the CDR3. Per germline, CDR1 SGHRS and CDR2 YFSETQ. CDR3: CASSLGGTGELFF. Incomplete CDR3 DNA: TGCGCCAGCAGCCTGGGAGGTACCGGGGAG.

This clone came up many times. Coverage ceases 3 residues before the CDR3 finishes, and the germline J gene fills in the end. The chain employs TRBV19 and TRBJ1-1, with D unresolved. Germline V lookup: CDR1 LNHDA, CDR2 SQIVND (reference sequence). The CDR3 is made up of 15 amino acids. V lost 3 bases to trimming and J lost 3 bases, with 14 bases between them. The CDR3 sequence is CASSMARAGYTEAFF. The DNA read from the CDR3 is TGTGCCAGTAGTATGGCGAGGGCTGGGTACACTGAA.

In this sample, this clone turned up a few times. The DNA ends 3 residues before the CDR3 does, and the rest of the CDR3 is filled in from the germline J gene. The V and J genes are TRBV7-2 and TRBJ1-3, with D perhaps matching TRBD1 (5 bases). This CDR3 is 15 amino acids long. Trimming pared 0 bases from V and 4 bases from J, leaving 10 bases between. Germline values: CDR1 SGHTA, CDR2 FQGNSA. The CDR3 here is CASSLAGARGNTIYF. The sequenced part of the CDR3 DNA is TGTGCCAGCAGCTTAGCAGGGGCAAGGGGAAACACC.

In this sample, this clone turned up many times. The CDR3 end is not reached by the read, which stops 3 residues before it; the germline J gene fills it in. The chain has TRBV28 and TRBJ2-3; a weak D match, TRBD1 (6 bases). Per germline, CDR1 MDHEN and CDR2 SYDVKM. This CDR3 is 18 amino acids long. V shed 6 bases and J shed 2 bases, with 24 bases lying between them. The CDR3 protein is CASSPGGIKGAHTDTQYF. CDR3 DNA (partial): TGTGCCAGCAGCCCTGGGGGCATCAAAGGAGCACACACAGATACG.

This clone was detected ten times or more. The read stops 3 residues short of the end of the CDR3; the missing end is completed from the germline J gene. This rearrangement joins TRBV7-3 to TRBJ2-7, with 7 positions matching TRBD1. The CDR3 is made up of 20 amino acids. V gave up 1 base and J gave up 3 bases; unmatched junction bases: 21. Germline CDR1 reads SGHTA; CDR2 reads FQGTGA. CDR3 region: CASSLIPPTTSGTGDYEQYF. The DNA read from the CDR3 is TGTGCCAGCAGCTTAATCCCCCCGACGACTTCGGGAACAGGGGACTACGAG.

This clone was seen repeatedly, ten times or more. The read is 3 residues too short to cover the CDR3 end, so that end is filled in from the germline J gene. V usage is TRBV9 and J usage is TRBJ2-1; D gene uncertain. The V gene's germline CDR1 is SGDLS and CDR2 YYNGEE. The germline V and J ends were trimmed by 3 bases and 1 base, with 17 bases remaining between them. This CDR3 contains 17 residues. The CDR3 protein is CASSATDGSRSYNEQFF. The CDR3 bases that were read are TGTGCCAGCAGCGCCACTGACGGGTCAAGGTCCTACAATGAG.

This clone was counted at least ten times. Read data end 3 residues before the CDR3 end; the end is taken from the germline J gene. This chain joins TRBV11-2 and TRBJ2-7, with 9 nucleotides matching TRBD1. Germline CDR1 SGHAT, CDR2 FQNNGV. The CDR3 contains 15 residues. V trimming: 5 bases; J trimming: 3 bases; junction bases outside the gene matches: 8. The sequenced part of the CDR3 DNA is TGTGCCAGCAGCCCAGGGACAGGGCTTTACTACGAG. Translation gives CASSPGTGLYYE. The full CDR3 protein is CASSPGTGLYYEQYF.

This clone was observed many times. The CDR3 end is not reached by the read, which stops 3 residues before it; the germline J gene fills it in. The rearrangement uses TRBV18 and TRBJ1-2; 8 bases are a match to TRBD1. Germline V lookup: CDR1 KGHSH, CDR2 LQKENI. The ends lost 3 bases at V and 6 bases at J; junction bases unmatched: 9. The CDR3 length is 15 residues. The CDR3 DNA, read in part, is TGTGCCAGCTCACCCCAATTGGACAGGGTACATGGC. Its protein product is CASSPQLDRVHG. The CDR3 as a whole reads CASSPQLDRVHGYTF.

This clone was picked up many times. The read falls 3 residues short of the CDR3 end, and the missing part is taken from the germline J gene. The gene calls are TRBV6-2 or TRBV6-3 and TRBJ2-1; 8 nucleotides line up with TRBD2. V was pared by 3 bases and J by 8 bases, with 9 bases of the junction left unmatched. Germline V lookup: CDR1 MNHEY, CDR2 SVGEGT. The CDR3 length is 15 residues. The sequenced CDR3 bases are TGTGCCAGCAGTTATAGGCGGGAGGTCGGCGATGAG. Translated: CASSYRREVGDE. The full-length CDR3 reads as CASSYRREVGDEQFF.

This clone was picked up a small number of times. This sequence may be a read error, since a much larger clone differs from it by one base. The sequenced fragment ends 3 residues before the CDR3 boundary, so the rest is inferred from the germline J gene. V usage is TRBV11-2 and J usage is TRBJ1-1; no reliable D call. This CDR3 has 13 amino acids. Germline lookup yields CDR1 SGHAT and CDR2 FQNNGV. The germline V and J ends were trimmed by 5 bases and 1 base, with 8 bases remaining between them. The chain's CDR3 is CASSPNRNTEAFF. The sequenced CDR3 bases are TGTGCCAGCAGCCCTAACAGGAACACTGAA.

This clone showed up many times. From the germline J gene comes the end of the CDR3, since the read stops 3 residues before it. The gene calls are TRBV5-1 and TRBJ1-2; 7 nucleotides match TRBD1. J lost 4 bases, V lost 2 bases, and 8 bases had no gene match. The CDR3 length is 15 residues. Germline CDR1 and CDR2: SGHRS and YFSETQ. CDR3 loop: CASSFFDRESYGYTF. CDR3 DNA (partial): TGCGCCAGCAGCTTCTTCGACAGGGAAAGCTATGGC. The variable domain in full, completed from reference TRBV5-1 and TRBJ1-2, reads KAGVTQTPRYLIKTRGQQVTLSCSPISGHRSVSWYQQTPGQGLQFLFEYFSETQRNKGNFPGRFSGRQFSNSRSEMNVSTLELGDSALYLCASSFFDRESYGYTFGSGTRLTVV.

This clone was seen ten or more times. The CDR3 goes on 3 residues after the read ends, and that part is filled in from the germline J gene. This chain joins TRBV12-3 or TRBV12-4 and TRBJ2-3, with 10 nucleotides matching TRBD2. V was pared by 4 bases and J by 5 bases, with 3 bases of the junction left unmatched. This CDR3 region has 14 residues. CDR3 DNA (partial): TGTGCCAGCAGTTACGGACTAGCGGAAGATACG. This translates into CASSYGLAEDT. The entire CDR3 protein is CASSYGLAEDTQYF.

This clone was found many times. The read ends 3 residues early relative to the CDR3; the germline J gene fills the gap. This chain links TRBV6-2 or TRBV6-3 with TRBJ1-2; TRBD1 agrees at 9 bases. V was clipped by 0 bases and J by 3 bases; unmatched bases: 2. Per germline, CDR1 MNHEY and CDR2 SVGEGT. The CDR3 has 15 residues. CDR3 DNA, as far as it was read: TGTGCCAGCAGTTACTCGACAGGGGGATACTATGGC. As protein: CASSYSTGGYYG. The entire CDR3 is CASSYSTGGYYGYTF.

This clone was seen at least ten times. The read comes to an end 3 residues before the CDR3 does, leaving the germline J gene to fill in the end. The chain recombines TRBV5-1 with TRBJ2-1; the D is unclear. The germline gives CDR1 SGHRS, CDR2 YFSETQ. Trimming took 1 base from V and 5 from J, leaving 7 bases between them. This CDR3 has 13 amino acids. The CDR3: CASSLLANNEQFF. The CDR3 bases that were read are TGCGCCAGCAGCTTGCTCGCTAACAATGAG.

This clone was seen many times. The read is 3 residues too short to cover the CDR3 end, so that end is filled in from the germline J gene. The J gene is TRBJ2-3, the V gene TRBV7-2; D is uncertain. This CDR3 has 13 amino acids. The ends were cut back, 1 base at V and 3 bases at J, with 5 bases in the middle. From germline, CDR1 is SGHTA and CDR2 FQGNSA. This CDR3 reads CASSLDKTDTQYF. Partial CDR3 DNA: TGTGCCAGCAGCTTAGACAAAACAGATACG. Full variable domain (rest looked up from reference TRBV7-2 and TRBJ2-3): GAGVSQSPSNKVTEKGKDVELRCDPISGHTALYWYRQSLGQGLEFLIYFQGNSAPDKSGLPSDRFSAERTGGSVSTLTIQRTQQEDSAVYLCASSLDKTDTQYFGPGTRLTVL.

This clone was recorded many times. The read terminates 3 residues ahead of where the CDR3 ends, so the germline J gene completes it. V is TRBV6-1 and J is TRBJ1-5, with D uncertain. Germline V CDR1 and CDR2: MNHNS, SASEGT. V lost 4 bases, J lost 0 bases, and 7 bases lay in between. CDR3 length: 14 amino acids. The part of the CDR3 DNA that was read is TGTGCCAGCAGTGCCAGAAGTAGCAATCAGCCC. Protein product: CASSARSSNQP. The whole CDR3 region reads CASSARSSNQPQHF.

This clone was seen repeatedly, ten times or more. The read gets to within 3 residues of the CDR3 end, and the germline J gene fills in the rest. This sequence joins TRBV2 and TRBJ2-7; no definite D call. Germline V lookup: CDR1 SNHLY, CDR2 FYNNEI. Trimming removed 6 bases at V and 3 bases at J, with 18 bases between. This CDR3 comprises 15 residues. CDR3 sequence reads: CASSQPAQVLYEQYF. The covered CDR3 bases are TGTGCCAGCAGCCAGCCTGCGCAGGTTCTCTACGAG. The complete variable domain, with remaining parts taken from reference TRBV2 and TRBJ2-7, reads EPEVTQTPSHQVTQMGQEVILRCVPISNHLYFYWYRQILGQKVEFLVSFYNNEISEKSEIFDDQFSVERPDGSNFTLKIRSTKLEDSAMYFCASSQPAQVLYEQYFGPGTRLTVT.

This clone came up many times. Coverage ceases 3 residues before the CDR3 finishes, and the germline J gene fills in the end. V usage is TRBV5-1 and J usage is TRBJ2-7; weak D call: TRBD1 (6 bases). This CDR3 has 15 amino acids. Trimming took 6 bases from V and 0 from J, leaving 16 bases between them. The germline CDR1 and CDR2 sequences are SGHRS and YFSETQ. CDR3 region: CASNLADSSSYEQYF. CDR3 bases read: TGCGCCAGCAACCTCGCGGACAGCAGCTCCTACGAG. The full variable domain, its missing parts supplied by reference TRBV5-1 and TRBJ2-7, is KAGVTQTPRYLIKTRGQQVTLSCSPISGHRSVSWYQQTPGQGLQFLFEYFSETQRNKGNFPGRFSGRQFSNSRSEMNVSTLELGDSALYLCASNLADSSSYEQYFGPGTRLTVT.

This clone was detected ten times or more. The read stops 3 residues short of the end of the CDR3; the missing end is completed from the germline J gene. The V and J genes are TRBV10-1 and TRBJ2-7; D may be TRBD1 (6 bases). CDR1 WNHNN and CDR2 SYGVQD come from the germline V gene (reference sequence). The CDR3 has 16 amino acids. V dropped 2 bases and J dropped 0 bases, with 14 bases sitting between them. The covered CDR3 bases are TGCGCCAGCAGTGAGGGTTGGGACACACGCTCCTACGAG. Translating it yields CASSEGWDTRSYE. The whole CDR3 protein reads CASSEGWDTRSYEQYF.

At least ten counts were recorded for this clone. Read data end 3 residues before the CDR3 end; the end is taken from the germline J gene. V usage is TRBV6-7 and J usage is TRBJ1-5; possible D gene TRBD1, 6 bases. TRBV6-7 is noted as an ORF with a role that remains uncertain. The germline V and J ends were trimmed by 7 bases and 5 bases, with 15 bases remaining between them. CDR3 length: 14 residues. The covered CDR3 bases are TGTGCCAGCACCACGAGGACAGAGGATCAGCCC. Translated, it gives CASTTRTEDQP. Given in full, the CDR3 is CASTTRTEDQPQHF.